The rows below give T cell receptor beta chains drawn from one sample of a study of blood T cell repertoires in COVID-19. Data came from immunoSEQ multiplex PCR; TCRdb stores just in-frame clones and leaves some out. The sample shows about 130,000 clones, nearly 90% of them seen only once. Sequenced sample: peripheral blood. Receptors were obtained from a woman aged 80 or over with acute or convalescent COVID-19. CDR3s include the opening cysteine and the closing phenylalanine or tryptophan. Fields, in order: CDR3 length, D gene, V gene, clone size, J gene, CDR3 protein, CDR3 DNA. A D gene is named only where the DNA matches it firmly. The size entry is marked missing in some rows and otherwise reads once, few, many or a size class.

14	TRBD1	TRBV28	.	TRBJ2-5	CASSSHGRGETQYF	TGTGCCAGCAGTTCCCACGGCAGGGGGGAGACCCAGTACTTC
17	TRBD2	TRBV7-6	.	TRBJ2-3	CASSPRASGGQSDTQYF	TGTGCCAGCAGCCCCCGCGCTAGCGGGGGGCAGTCAGATACGCAGTATTTT
15	TRBD2	TRBV11-1	few	TRBJ2-7	CASSLTSGTTYEQYF	TGTGCCAGCAGCTTAACTAGCGGGACCACCTACGAGCAGTACTTC
20	.	TRBV24-1	.	TRBJ1-5	CATSDKFGSCRQDSNQPQHF	TGTGCCACCAGCGATAAGTTTGGAAGTTGCCGGCAGGATAGCAATCAGCCCCAGCATTTT
16	TRBD1	TRBV19	.	TRBJ2-3	CASSTRTGLSTDTQYF	TGTGCCAGTAGTACGCGGACAGGCCTTAGCACAGATACGCAGTATTTT
15	TRBD2	TRBV4-3	once	TRBJ2-7	CASSQEQAASGQQYF	TGCGCCAGCAGCCAAGAACAGGCGGCTAGCGGCCAGCAGTACTTC
15	.	TRBV6-5	.	TRBJ1-6	CASSSLQARNSPLHF	TGTGCCAGCAGTTCGCTCCAAGCTAGGAATTCACCCCTCCACTTT
14	TRBD1	TRBV4-1	.	TRBJ2-5	CASSRRTGEETQYF	TGCGCCAGCAGCCGCAGGACAGGGGAAGAGACCCAGTACTTC
15	TRBD1	TRBV27	.	TRBJ2-5	CASSLGTGGGVTQYF	TGTGCCAGCAGCTTAGGGACAGGGGGTGGTGTGACCCAGTACTTC
15	.	TRBV7-9	.	TRBJ1-4	CASSLGSGAEEKLFF	TGTGCCAGCAGCTTAGGTTCAGGGGCTGAGGAAAAACTGTTTTTT
17	TRBD2	TRBV5-4	.	TRBJ2-1	CASSPRTSGRGKDEQFF	TGTGCCAGCAGCCCCCGGACTAGCGGGAGAGGAAAGGATGAGCAGTTCTTC
16	TRBD2	TRBV5-4	.	TRBJ2-5	CASSLGVAGGQETQYF	TGTGCCAGCAGCTTGGGGGTAGCGGGAGGGCAAGAGACCCAGTACTTC
16	TRBD2	TRBV4-3	.	TRBJ2-3	CASSHRWTSGTDTQYF	TGCGCCAGCAGCCACCGCTGGACTAGCGGCACAGATACGCAGTATTTT
13	TRBD1	TRBV4-1	.	TRBJ2-7	CASSQGQAYEQYF	TGCGCCAGCAGCCAGGGACAGGCCTACGAGCAGTACTTC
13	TRBD1	TRBV19	.	TRBJ2-2	CAGRQGGTGELFF	TGTGCCGGGAGACAGGGGGGCACCGGGGAGCTGTTTTTT
13	TRBD1	TRBV2	.	TRBJ1-2	CASSEGRGRGYTF	TGTGCCAGCAGTGAAGGCAGGGGGCGAGGCTACACCTTC
12	.	TRBV6-5	once	TRBJ1-2	CASSQNNYGYTF	TGTGCCAGCAGCCAAAATAACTATGGCTACACCTTC